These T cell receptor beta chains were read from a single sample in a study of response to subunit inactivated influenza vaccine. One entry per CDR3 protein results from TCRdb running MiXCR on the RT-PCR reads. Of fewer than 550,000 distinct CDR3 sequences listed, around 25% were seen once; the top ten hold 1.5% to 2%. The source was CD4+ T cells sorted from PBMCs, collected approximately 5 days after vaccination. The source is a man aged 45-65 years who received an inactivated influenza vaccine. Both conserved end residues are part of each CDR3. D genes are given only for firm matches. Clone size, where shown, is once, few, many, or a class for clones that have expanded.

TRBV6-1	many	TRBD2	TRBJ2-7	TGTGCCAGCAGGGGTAGCGGGATCTCCTACGAGCAGTACTTC	CASRGSGISYEQYF
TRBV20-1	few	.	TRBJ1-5	TGCAGTGCTAGAGACAGTAGCAATCAGCCCCAGCATTTT	CSARDSSNQPQHF
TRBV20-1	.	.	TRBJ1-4	TGCAGTGCTAGAGATCCGGGGGGGAGAAAACTGTTTTTT	CSARDPGGRKLFF
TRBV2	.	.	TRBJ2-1	TGTGCCAGCAGTGATCTCGGGATCTACAATGAGCAGTTCTTC	CASSDLGIYNEQFF
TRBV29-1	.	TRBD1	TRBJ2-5	TGCAGCGCCACAGACAGGGGGGTAGAGACCCAGTACTTC	CSATDRGVETQYF
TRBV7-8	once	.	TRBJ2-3	TGTGCCAGCACTCAGGCCCACACAGATACGCAGTATTTT	CASTQAHTDTQYF
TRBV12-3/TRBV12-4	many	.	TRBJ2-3	TGTGCCAGCAGTTCCTATAGCACAGATACGCAGTATTTT	CASSSYSTDTQYF
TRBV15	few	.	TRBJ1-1	TGTGCCACCAGCGGTAGGCTCGTCACTGAAGCTTTCTTT	CATSGRLVTEAFF
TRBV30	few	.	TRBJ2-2	TGTGCCTGGAGTGTACGGGGCAGGCTGAACACCGGGGAGCTGTTTTTT	CAWSVRGRLNTGELFF
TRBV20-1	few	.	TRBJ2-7	TGCAGTGCTGGTCCGCGAGCGGACGAGCAGTACTTC	CSAGPRADEQYF
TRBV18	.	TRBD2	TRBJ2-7	TGTGCCAGCTCACGCGGGACTAGCGGGGCGACACCCTACGAGCAGTACTTC	CASSRGTSGATPYEQYF
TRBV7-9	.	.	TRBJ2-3	TGTGCCAGCAGCTTAGCAGGGACCCGGTACGCAGATACGCAGTATTTT	CASSLAGTRYADTQYF
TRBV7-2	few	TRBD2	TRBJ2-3	TGTGCCAGCAGCCGTAGCGGGGGGCGCACAGATACGCAGTATTTT	CASSRSGGRTDTQYF
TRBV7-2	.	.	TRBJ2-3	TGTGCCAGCAGCATCGGACGGCCAGCTAGCACAGATACGCAGTATTTT	CASSIGRPASTDTQYF
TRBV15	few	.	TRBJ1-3	TGTGCCACCAGCAGAGGACCTGACAGGCTCCACACCATATATTTT	CATSRGPDRLHTIYF
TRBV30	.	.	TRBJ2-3	TGTGCCTGGGCCCCCACAAATACGCAGTATTTT	CAWAPTNTQYF
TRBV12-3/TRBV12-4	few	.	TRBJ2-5	TGTGCCAGCAGTTTAGGGCTGATTAGAGAGACCCAGTACTTC	CASSLGLIRETQYF
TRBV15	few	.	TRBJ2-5	TGTGCCACCAGCAGTTTGATTAGGGGTTCAGGAGAGACCCAGTACTTC	CATSSLIRGSGETQYF
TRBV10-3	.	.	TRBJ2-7	TGTGCCATCAGCAGTTCGGGGGACGAGCAGTACTTC	CAISSSGDEQYF
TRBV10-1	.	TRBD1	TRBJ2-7	TGCGCCAGCAGTGACTCCGGGACAGGGGGGGGTGAGCAGTACTTC	CASSDSGTGGGEQYF
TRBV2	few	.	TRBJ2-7	TGTGCCAGCAACCGATACTACGAGCAGTACTTC	CASNRYYEQYF
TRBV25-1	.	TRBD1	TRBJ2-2	TGTGCCAGCAGTGACTGGGACAGATCTGCCGGGGAGCTGTTTTTT	CASSDWDRSAGELFF
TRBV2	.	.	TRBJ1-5	TGTGCCAGCAGCGGACAGATCTATAGCAATCAGCCCCAGCATTTT	CASSGQIYSNQPQHF
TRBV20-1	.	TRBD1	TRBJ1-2	TGCAGTGCGCTCGACAGGGTCAACGTTGGCTACACCTTC	CSALDRVNVGYTF
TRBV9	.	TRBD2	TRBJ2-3	TGTGCCAGCAGCGCCCTGACTAGCGGGAGCGCAGATACGCAGTATTTT	CASSALTSGSADTQYF
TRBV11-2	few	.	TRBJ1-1	TGTGCCAGCAGCCAACGGACGCTATCTGAAGCTTTCTTT	CASSQRTLSEAFF
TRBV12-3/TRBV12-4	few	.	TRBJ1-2	TGTGCCAGCAGTAGAAAGAGTGTCGGGAGTTCCGGCTACACCTTC	CASSRKSVGSSGYTF
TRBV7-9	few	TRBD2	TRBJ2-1	TGTGCCAGCAGCTCCCTTCCGCTTTTAGCGGGATCCAATGAGCAGTTCTTC	CASSSLPLLAGSNEQFF
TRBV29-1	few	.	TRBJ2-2	TGCAGCGTTGAAGTGCGTACAGCGAACACCGGGGAGCTGTTTTTT	CSVEVRTANTGELFF
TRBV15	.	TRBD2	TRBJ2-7	TGTGCCACCAGCAGAGGAGGCAGGGAGGGAGAGCAGTACTTC	CATSRGGREGEQYF
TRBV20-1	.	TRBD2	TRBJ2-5	TGCAGTGCTAGGGAACTAGCGGGAGGACAGACCCAGTACTTC	CSARELAGGQTQYF
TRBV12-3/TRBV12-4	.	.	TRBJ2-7	TGTGCCAGCAGTTTTGGGCAGCGCTACGAGCAGTACTTC	CASSFGQRYEQYF
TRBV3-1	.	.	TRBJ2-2	TGTGCCAGCAGCCCACAACTGGCCGGGGAGCTGTTTTTT	CASSPQLAGELFF
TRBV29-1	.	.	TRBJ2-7	TGCAGCGTTATTCAGGGGTCCTACGAGCAGTACTTC	CSVIQGSYEQYF
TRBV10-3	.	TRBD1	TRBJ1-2	TGTGCCATCAGTGAGTCGGACAGGGGATATGGCTACACCTTC	CAISESDRGYGYTF
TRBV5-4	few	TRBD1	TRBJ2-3	TGTGCCAGCAGCTTGGCCTCCGGGACAGGTGGTACGCAGTATTTT	CASSLASGTGGTQYF
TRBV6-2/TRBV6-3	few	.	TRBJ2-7	TGTGCCAGCAGTTACTCGTCTGGGGACCACGAGCAGTACTTC	CASSYSSGDHEQYF
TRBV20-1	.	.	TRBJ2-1	TGCAGTGCCCCGTGGAGCGACCGGGGTTATGAGCAGTTCTTC	CSAPWSDRGYEQFF
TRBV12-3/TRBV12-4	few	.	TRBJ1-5	TGTGCCAGCAGTTATAGGCACGACTATAGCAATCAGCCCCAGCATTTT	CASSYRHDYSNQPQHF
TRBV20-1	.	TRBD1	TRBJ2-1	TGCAGTGCGGGGAATAAGGGACAGGGGCCCTACAATGAGCAGTTCTTC	CSAGNKGQGPYNEQFF
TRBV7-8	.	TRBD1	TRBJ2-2	TGTGCCAGCAGCCAACAGGGGCTAAACCCCGGGGAGCTGTTTTTT	CASSQQGLNPGELFF
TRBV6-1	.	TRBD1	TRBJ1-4	TGTGCCAGCAGATCCCCCCGACAGGGGAGGGAAAAACTGTTTTTT	CASRSPRQGREKLFF
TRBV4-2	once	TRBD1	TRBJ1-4	TGTGCCAGCAGCCTTCGGGACAGCCAAGGGGAAAAACTGTTTTTT	CASSLRDSQGEKLFF
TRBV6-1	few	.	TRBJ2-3	TGTGCCAGCAGTCGAAGCGCGAGCACAGATACGCAGTATTTT	CASSRSASTDTQYF
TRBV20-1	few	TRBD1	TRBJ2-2	TGCAGTGTCATCGGTCAGGGGGCGCCCGGGGAGCTGTTTTTT	CSVIGQGAPGELFF
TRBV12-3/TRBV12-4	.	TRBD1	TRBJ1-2	TGTGCCAGCAGTTGGACAGGGATCGCCTATGGCTACACCTTC	CASSWTGIAYGYTF
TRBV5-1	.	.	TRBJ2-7	TGCGCCAGCAGCCGAAACGTGGGCGACGAGCAGTACTTC	CASSRNVGDEQYF
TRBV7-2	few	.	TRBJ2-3	TGTGCCAGCAGCATCTACATTGGGGGTCCAGATACGCAGTATTTT	CASSIYIGGPDTQYF
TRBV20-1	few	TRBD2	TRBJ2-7	TGCAGTGCTAGAGGACTAGCGGGACAACTCTCCTACGAGCAGTACTTC	CSARGLAGQLSYEQYF
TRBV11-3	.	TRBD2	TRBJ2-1	TGTGCCAGCAGCTTAACTAGCGGGGGCAATGAGCAGTTCTTC	CASSLTSGGNEQFF
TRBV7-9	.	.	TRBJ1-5	TGTGCCAGCAGCGTACCAAATCAGCCCCAGCATTTT	CASSVPNQPQHF